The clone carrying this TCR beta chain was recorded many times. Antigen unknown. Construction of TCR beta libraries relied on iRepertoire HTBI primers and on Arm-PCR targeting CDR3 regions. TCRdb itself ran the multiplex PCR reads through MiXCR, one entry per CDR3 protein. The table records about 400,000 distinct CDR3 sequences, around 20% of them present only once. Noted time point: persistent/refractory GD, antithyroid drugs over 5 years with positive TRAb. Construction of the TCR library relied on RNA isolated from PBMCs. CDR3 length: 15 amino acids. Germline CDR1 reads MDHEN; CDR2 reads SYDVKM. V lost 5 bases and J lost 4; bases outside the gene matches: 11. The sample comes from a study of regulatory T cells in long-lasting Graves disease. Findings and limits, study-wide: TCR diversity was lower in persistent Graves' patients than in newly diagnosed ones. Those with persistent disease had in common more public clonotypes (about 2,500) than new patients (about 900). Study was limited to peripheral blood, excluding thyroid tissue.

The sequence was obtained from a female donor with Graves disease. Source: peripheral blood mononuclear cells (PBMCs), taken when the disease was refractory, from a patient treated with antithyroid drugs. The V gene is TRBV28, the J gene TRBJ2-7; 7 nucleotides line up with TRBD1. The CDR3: CASSTPGTVNYEQYF. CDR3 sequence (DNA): TGTGCCAGCAGTACTCCTGGGACAGTAAATTACGAGCAGTACTTC.